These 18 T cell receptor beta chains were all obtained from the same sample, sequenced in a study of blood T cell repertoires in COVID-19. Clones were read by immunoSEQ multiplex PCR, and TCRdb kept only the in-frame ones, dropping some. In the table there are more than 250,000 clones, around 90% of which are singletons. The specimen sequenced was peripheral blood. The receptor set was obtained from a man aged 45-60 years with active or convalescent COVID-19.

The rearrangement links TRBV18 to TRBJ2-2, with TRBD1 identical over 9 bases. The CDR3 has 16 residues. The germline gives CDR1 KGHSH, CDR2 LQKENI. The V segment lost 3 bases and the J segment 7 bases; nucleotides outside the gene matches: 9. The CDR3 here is CASSPRAGQGVGELFF. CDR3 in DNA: TGTGCCAGCTCACCGCGTGCGGGACAGGGAGTCGGGGAGCTGTTTTTT. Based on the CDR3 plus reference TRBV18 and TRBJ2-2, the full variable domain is NAGVMQNPRHLVRRRGQEARLRCSPMKGHSHVYWYRQLPEEGLKFMVYLQKENIIDESGMPKERFSAEFPKEGPSILRIQQVVRGDSAAYFCASSPRAGQGVGELFFGEGSRLTVL.

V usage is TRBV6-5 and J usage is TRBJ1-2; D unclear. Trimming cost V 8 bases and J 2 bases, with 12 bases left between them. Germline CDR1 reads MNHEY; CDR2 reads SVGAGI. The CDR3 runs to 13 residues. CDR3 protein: CASRTGVNYGYTF. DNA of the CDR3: TGTGCCAGCCGGACGGGAGTCAACTATGGCTACACCTTC.

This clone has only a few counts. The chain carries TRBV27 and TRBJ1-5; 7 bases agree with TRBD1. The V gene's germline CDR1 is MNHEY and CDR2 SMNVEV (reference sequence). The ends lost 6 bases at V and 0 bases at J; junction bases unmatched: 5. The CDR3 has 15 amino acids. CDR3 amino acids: CASREGQISNQPQHF. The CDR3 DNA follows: TGTGCCAGCAGAGAGGGACAGATTAGCAATCAGCCCCAGCATTTT.

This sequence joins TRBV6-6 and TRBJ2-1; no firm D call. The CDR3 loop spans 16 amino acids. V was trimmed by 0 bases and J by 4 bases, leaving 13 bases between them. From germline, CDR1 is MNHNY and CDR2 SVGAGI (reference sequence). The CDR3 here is CASSYSNQATYNEQFF. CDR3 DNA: TGTGCCAGCAGTTACTCGAATCAGGCAACATACAATGAGCAGTTCTTC.

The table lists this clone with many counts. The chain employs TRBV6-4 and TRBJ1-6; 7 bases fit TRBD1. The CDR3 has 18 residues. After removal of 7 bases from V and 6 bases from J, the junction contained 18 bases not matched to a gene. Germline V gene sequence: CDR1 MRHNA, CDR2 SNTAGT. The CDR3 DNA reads TGTGCCAGCATTGCGGGACAGCTCATGCCCATGGGTAATTCACCCCTCCACTTT. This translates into CASIAGQLMPMGNSPLHF.

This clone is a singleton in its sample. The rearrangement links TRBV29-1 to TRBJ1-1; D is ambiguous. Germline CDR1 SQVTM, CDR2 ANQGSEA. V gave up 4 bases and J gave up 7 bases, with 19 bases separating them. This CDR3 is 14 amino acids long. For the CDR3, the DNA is TGCAGCGTTGTGGGCGGGAGTGGTGCGAGTGAAGCTTTCTTT. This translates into CSVVGGSGASEAFF.

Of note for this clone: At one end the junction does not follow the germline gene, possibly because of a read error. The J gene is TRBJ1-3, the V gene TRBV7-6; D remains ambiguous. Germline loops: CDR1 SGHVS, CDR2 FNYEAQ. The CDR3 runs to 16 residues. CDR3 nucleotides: TGTGCCAGCAGCCTAGCTCCCCTCGGCGGGGGAAACACCATATATTTT. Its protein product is CASSLAPLGGGNTIYF. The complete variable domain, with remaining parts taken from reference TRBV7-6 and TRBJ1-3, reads GAGVSQSPRYKVTKRGQDVALRCDPISGHVSLYWYRQALGQGPEFLTYFNYEAQQDKSGLPNDRFSAERPEGSISTLTIQRTEQRDSAMYRCASSLAPLGGGNTIYFGEGSWLTVV.

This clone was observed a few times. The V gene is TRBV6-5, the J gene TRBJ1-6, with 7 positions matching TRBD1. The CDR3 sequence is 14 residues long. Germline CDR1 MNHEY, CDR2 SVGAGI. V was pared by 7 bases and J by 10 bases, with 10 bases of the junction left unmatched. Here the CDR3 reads CASTLTGSNSPLHF. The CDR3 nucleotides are TGTGCCAGCACCCTGACAGGGAGTAACTCACCCCTCCACTTT.

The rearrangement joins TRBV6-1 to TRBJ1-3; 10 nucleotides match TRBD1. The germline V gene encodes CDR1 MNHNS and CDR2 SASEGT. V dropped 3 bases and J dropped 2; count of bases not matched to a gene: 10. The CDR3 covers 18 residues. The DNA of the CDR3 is TGTGCCAGCAGTGACCACCCTATGGACAGGGGGACTGGAAACACCATATATTTT. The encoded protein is CASSDHPMDRGTGNTIYF.

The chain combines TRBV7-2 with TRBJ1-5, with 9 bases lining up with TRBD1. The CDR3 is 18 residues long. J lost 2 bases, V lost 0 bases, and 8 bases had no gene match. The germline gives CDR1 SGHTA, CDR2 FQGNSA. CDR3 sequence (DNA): TGTGCCAGCAGCTTAGCCCCCTACAGGGGGCGCGGCAATCAGCCCCAGCATTTT. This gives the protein CASSLAPYRGRGNQPQHF.

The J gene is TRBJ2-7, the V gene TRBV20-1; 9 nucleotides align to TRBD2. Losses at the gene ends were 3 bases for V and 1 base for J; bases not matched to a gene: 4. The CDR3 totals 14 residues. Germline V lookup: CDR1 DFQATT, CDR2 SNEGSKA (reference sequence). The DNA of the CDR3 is TGCAGTGCTAGTGGGACTAGCACTTCCTACGAGCAGTACTTC. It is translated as CSASGTSTSYEQYF.

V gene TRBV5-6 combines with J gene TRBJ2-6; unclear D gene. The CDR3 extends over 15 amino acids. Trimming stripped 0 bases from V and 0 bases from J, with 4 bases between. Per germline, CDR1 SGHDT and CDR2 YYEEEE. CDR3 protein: CASSLGSSGANVLTF. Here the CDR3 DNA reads TGTGCCAGCAGCTTGGGTAGCTCTGGGGCCAACGTCCTGACTTTC.

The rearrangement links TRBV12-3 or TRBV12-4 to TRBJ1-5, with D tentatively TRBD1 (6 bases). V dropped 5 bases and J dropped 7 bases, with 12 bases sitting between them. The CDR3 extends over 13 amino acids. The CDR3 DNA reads TGTGCCAGCAGTAAACAGGGTTCCCAGCCCCAGCATTTT. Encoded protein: CASSKQGSQPQHF.

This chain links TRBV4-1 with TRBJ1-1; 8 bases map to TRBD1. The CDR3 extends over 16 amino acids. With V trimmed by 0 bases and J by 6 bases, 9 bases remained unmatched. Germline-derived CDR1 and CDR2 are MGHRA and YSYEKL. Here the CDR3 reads CASSQDLGRGLSEAFF. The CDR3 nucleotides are TGCGCCAGCAGCCAAGATTTGGGCAGGGGGCTTTCTGAAGCTTTCTTT.

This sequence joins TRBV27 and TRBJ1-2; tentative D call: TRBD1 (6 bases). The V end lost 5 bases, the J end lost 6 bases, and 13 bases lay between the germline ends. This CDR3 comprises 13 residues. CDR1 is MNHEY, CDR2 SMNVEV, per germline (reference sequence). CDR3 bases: TGTGCCAGCAGTCACCCGGACAGCAATGGCTACACCTTC. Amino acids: CASSHPDSNGYTF.

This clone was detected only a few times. For the CDR3, the DNA is TGTGCCAGCTCACCAATTCCGGTCGCAGGGACTGAAGCTTTCTTT. It yields the protein CASSPIPVAGTEAFF. The chain couples TRBV18 to TRBJ1-1; a possible D gene is TRBD1 (5 bases). The CDR3 is made up of 15 amino acids. Trimming removed 2 bases at V and 5 bases at J, with 15 bases between. Germline CDR1 and CDR2: KGHSH and LQKENI.

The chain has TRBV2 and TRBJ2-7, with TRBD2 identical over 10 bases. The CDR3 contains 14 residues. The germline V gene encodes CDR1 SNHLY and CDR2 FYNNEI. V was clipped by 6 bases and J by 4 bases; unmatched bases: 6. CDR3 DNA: TGTGCCAGCAGGACCGGGACTAGCGTTTACGAGCAGTACTTC. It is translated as CASRTGTSVYEQYF.

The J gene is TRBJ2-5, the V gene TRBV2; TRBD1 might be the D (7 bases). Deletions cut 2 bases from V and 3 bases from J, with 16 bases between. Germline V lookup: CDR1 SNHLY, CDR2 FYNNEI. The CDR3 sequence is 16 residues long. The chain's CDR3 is CASSELGGQREETQYF. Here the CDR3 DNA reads TGTGCCAGCAGTGAACTGGGGGGACAGCGGGAAGAGACCCAGTACTTC.